Below are 10 T cell receptor beta chains sequenced from a single sample in a study of identifying expanded T cells in peripheral blood. TCRdb's copy holds only in-frame clones and misses some; the assay was immunoSEQ multiplex PCR. The sample carries about 85,000 clones, around 90% recorded once. The sample was blood. The receptors here all came from a person aged 18 to 70 in good health.

V usage is TRBV28 and J usage is TRBJ2-3, with 13 bases aligning to TRBD2. Germline values: CDR1 MDHEN, CDR2 SYDVKM. This CDR3 contains 16 residues. V lost 3 bases, J lost 2 bases, and 2 bases stayed unmatched. CDR3: CASSLTSGGLTDTQYF. CDR3 DNA sequence: TGTGCCAGCAGTTTGACTAGCGGGGGGCTCACAGATACGCAGTATTTT.

The V gene is TRBV9, the J gene TRBJ1-2; 7 nucleotides match TRBD1. Germline V gives CDR1 SGDLS, CDR2 YYNGEE. This CDR3 has 15 amino acids. V gave up 4 bases and J gave up 1 base; unmatched junction bases: 7. CDR3 in DNA: TGTGCCAGCAGCACCCGACAGGGAAATAACTATGGCTACACCTTC. Its protein product is CASSTRQGNNYGYTF.

V usage is TRBV28 and J usage is TRBJ1-1; no clear D. The CDR3 runs 14 residues. Trimming shortened V by 8 bases and J by 7 bases, and 20 bases separated the two germline ends. Per the germline V gene, CDR1 is MDHEN and CDR2 is SYDVKM. For the CDR3, the DNA is TGTGCCAGCTGCGTTTTGGGGAACCCGAATGAAGCTTTCTTT. As protein: CASCVLGNPNEAFF. Variable domain in full (rest from reference TRBV28 and TRBJ1-1): DVKVTQSSRYLVKRTGEKVFLECVQDMDHENMFWYRQDPGLGLRLIYFSYDVKMKEKGDIPEGYSVSREKKERFSLILESASTNQTSMYLCASCVLGNPNEAFFGQGTRLTVV.

This chain connects TRBV4-3 to TRBJ1-2; possibly TRBD1 for D (5 bases). Germline V gene lookup returns CDR1 LGHNA and CDR2 YSLEER. This CDR3 has 14 residues. Trimming removed 4 bases at V and 4 bases at J, with 13 bases between. CDR3 coding DNA: TGCGCCAGCAGCCCGGCGGGGCAACTCTATGGCTACACCTTC. This codes for CASSPAGQLYGYTF.

The V and J genes are TRBV6-4 and TRBJ2-3, with TRBD1 matching 7 bases. J was trimmed by 2 bases and V by 0 bases; bases with no gene match: 5. This CDR3 is built from 16 residues. Germline loops: CDR1 MRHNA, CDR2 SNTAGT. The CDR3 sequence is CASSDSGTEPTDTQYF. The CDR3 region has the DNA TGTGCCAGCAGTGACTCAGGGACAGAACCCACAGATACGCAGTATTTT.

This chain uses TRBV6-5 with TRBJ2-3; D gene uncertain. The V gene lost 6 bases and the J gene lost 2 bases, with 6 bases spanning the gap. Germline CDR1 reads MNHEY; CDR2 reads SVGAGI. This CDR3 region has 12 residues. The CDR3 is CASRSLTDTQYF. In DNA form, the CDR3 reads TGTGCCAGCAGATCTCTCACAGATACGCAGTATTTT.

This clone was seen only a few times. The V and J genes are TRBV5-1 and TRBJ1-2; D is uncertain. Trimming took off 6 bases at V and 4 bases at J, with 10 bases between the two ends. CDR1 and CDR2 from the germline V gene are SGHRS and YFSETQ. The CDR3 length is 12 residues. The chain's CDR3 is CASMGIGYGYTF. As DNA, the CDR3 is TGCGCCAGCATGGGGATCGGCTATGGCTACACCTTC.

The chain links TRBV5-1 to TRBJ2-5; no clear D. The germline V gene encodes CDR1 SGHRS and CDR2 YFSETQ. There are 13 residues in the CDR3. The germline V and J ends were trimmed by 3 bases and 0 bases, with 6 bases remaining between them. CDR3 loop: CASSSNYQETQYF. DNA for the CDR3: TGCGCCAGCAGCTCAAATTACCAAGAGACCCAGTACTTC.

The V and J genes are TRBV18 and TRBJ1-2; TRBD1 might be the D (5 bases). This CDR3 contains 16 residues. Trimming removed 1 base from V and 2 bases from J, with 14 bases in between. Germline V CDR1 and CDR2: KGHSH, LQKENI. The CDR3 coding sequence is TGTGCCAGCTCACCACAAAGCGGGGCCGTAAACTATGGCTACACCTTC. Protein sequence: CASSPQSGAVNYGYTF.

The CDR3 reads CATSRDRLNTEAFF. In DNA form, the CDR3 reads TGTGCCACCAGCAGAGACAGGTTGAACACTGAAGCTTTCTTT. The V call is TRBV15, the J call TRBJ1-1; no definite D call. The germline V gene has CDR1 LNHNV and CDR2 YYDKDF (reference sequence). V gave up 0 bases and J gave up 0 bases, with 5 bases separating them. The length of the CDR3 is 14 residues.